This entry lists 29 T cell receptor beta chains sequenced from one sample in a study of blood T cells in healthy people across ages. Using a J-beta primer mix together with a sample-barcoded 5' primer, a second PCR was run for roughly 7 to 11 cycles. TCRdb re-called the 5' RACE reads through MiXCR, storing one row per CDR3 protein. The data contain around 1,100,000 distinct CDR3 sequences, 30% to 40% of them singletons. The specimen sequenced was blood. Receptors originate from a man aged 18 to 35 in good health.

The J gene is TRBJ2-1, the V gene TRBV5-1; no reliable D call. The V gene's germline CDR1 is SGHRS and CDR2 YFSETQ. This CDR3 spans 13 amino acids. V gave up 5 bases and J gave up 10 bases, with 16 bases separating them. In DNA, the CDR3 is TGCGCCAGCAGTTCCGTGCCGGCGCAAGAGCAGTTCTTC. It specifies CASSSVPAQEQFF. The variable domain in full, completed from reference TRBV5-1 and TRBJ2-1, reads KAGVTQTPRYLIKTRGQQVTLSCSPISGHRSVSWYQQTPGQGLQFLFEYFSETQRNKGNFPGRFSGRQFSNSRSEMNVSTLELGDSALYLCASSSVPAQEQFFGPGTRLTVL.

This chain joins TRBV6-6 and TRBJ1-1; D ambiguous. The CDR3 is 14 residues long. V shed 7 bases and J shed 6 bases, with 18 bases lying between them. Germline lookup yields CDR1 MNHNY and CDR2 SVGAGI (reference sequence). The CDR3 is CASIPSGAMAEAFF. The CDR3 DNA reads TGTGCCAGCATTCCGTCGGGCGCTATGGCTGAAGCTTTCTTT.

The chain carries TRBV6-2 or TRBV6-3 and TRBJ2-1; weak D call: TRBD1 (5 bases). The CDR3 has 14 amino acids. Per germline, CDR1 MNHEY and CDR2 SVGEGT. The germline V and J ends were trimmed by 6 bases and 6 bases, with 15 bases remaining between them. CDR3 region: CASSPLQVFNEQFF. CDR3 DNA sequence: TGTGCCAGCAGCCCTTTACAGGTGTTCAATGAGCAGTTCTTC.

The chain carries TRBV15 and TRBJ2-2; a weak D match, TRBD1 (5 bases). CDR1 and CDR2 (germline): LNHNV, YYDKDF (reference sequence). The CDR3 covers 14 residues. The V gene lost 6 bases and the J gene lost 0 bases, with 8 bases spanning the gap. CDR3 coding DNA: TGTGCCACCAGGTTGGGGCCGAACACCGGGGAGCTGTTTTTT. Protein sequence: CATRLGPNTGELFF.

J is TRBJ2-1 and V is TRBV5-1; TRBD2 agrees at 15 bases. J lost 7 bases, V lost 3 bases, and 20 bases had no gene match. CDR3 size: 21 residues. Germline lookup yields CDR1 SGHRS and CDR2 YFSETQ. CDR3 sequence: CASSSRPGLAGGQRFTNEQFF. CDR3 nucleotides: TGCGCCAGCAGCTCCAGACCCGGACTAGCGGGGGGGCAAAGGTTTACAAATGAGCAGTTCTTC.

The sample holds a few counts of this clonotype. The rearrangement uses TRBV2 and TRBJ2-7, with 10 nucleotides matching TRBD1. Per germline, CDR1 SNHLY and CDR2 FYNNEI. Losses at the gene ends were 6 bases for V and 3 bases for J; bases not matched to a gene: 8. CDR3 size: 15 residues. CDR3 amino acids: CASSKLGTGVYEQYF. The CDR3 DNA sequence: TGTGCCAGCAGCAAGCTCGGGACAGGGGTCTACGAGCAGTACTTC.

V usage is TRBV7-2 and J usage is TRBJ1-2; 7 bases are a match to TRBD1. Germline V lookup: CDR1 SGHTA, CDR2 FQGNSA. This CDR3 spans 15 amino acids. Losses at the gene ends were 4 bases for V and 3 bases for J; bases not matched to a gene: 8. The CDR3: CASSSAGTVDYGYTF. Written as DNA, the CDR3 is TGTGCCAGCAGCTCAGCCGGGACAGTAGACTATGGCTACACCTTC.

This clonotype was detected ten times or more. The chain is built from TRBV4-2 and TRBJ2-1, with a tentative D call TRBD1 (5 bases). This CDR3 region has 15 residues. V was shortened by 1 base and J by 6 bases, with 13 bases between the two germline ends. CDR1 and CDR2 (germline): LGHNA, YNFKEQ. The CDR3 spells CASSQAFPQANEQFF. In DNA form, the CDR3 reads TGTGCCAGCAGCCAAGCTTTCCCACAGGCCAATGAGCAGTTCTTC.

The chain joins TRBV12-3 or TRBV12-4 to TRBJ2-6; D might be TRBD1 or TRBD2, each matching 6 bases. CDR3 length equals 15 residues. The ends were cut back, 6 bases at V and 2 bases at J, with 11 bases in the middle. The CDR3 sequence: CASRARGAGANVLTF. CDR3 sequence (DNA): TGTGCCAGCAGAGCTAGGGGGGCTGGGGCCAACGTCCTGACTTTC.

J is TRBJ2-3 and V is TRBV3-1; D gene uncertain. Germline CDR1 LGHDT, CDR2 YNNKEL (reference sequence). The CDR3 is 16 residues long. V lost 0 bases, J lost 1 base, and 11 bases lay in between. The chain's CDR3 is CASSQDPAPCTDTQYF. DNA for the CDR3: TGTGCCAGCAGCCAAGATCCAGCACCTTGCACAGATACGCAGTATTTT.

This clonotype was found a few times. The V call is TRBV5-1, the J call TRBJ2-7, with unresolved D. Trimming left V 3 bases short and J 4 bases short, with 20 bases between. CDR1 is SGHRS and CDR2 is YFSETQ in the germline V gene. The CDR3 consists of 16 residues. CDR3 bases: TGCGCCAGCAGCTCTACACACCGACCACAAGTTTACGAGCAGTACTTC. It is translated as CASSSTHRPQVYEQYF. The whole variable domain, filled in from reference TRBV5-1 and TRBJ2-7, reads KAGVTQTPRYLIKTRGQQVTLSCSPISGHRSVSWYQQTPGQGLQFLFEYFSETQRNKGNFPGRFSGRQFSNSRSEMNVSTLELGDSALYLCASSSTHRPQVYEQYFGPGTRLTVT.

As DNA, the CDR3 is TGCAGTGCTCCAGGGGTCCGGTTCAGGGGGCTCACTGAAGCTTTCTTT. Residues: CSAPGVRFRGLTEAFF. V and J are TRBV20-1 and TRBJ1-1; 8 bases align to TRBD1. The germline gives CDR1 DFQATT, CDR2 SNEGSKA (reference sequence). Trimming at V came to 5 bases and at J to 4 bases, leaving 15 bases not matched to a gene. This CDR3 is built from 16 residues.

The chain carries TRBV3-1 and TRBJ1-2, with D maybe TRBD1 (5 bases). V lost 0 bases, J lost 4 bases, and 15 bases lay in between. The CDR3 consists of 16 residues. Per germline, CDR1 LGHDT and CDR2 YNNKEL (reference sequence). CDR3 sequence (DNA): TGTGCCAGCAGCCAAGATCTCAGGGATGGGGCCTATGGCTACACCTTC. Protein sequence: CASSQDLRDGAYGYTF.

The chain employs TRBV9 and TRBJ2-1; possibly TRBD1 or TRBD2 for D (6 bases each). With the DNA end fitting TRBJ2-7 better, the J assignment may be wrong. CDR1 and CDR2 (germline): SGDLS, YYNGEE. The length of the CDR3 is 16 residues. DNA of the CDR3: TGTGCCAGCAGCCCTAAGGGGGGACCACGCTACAATGAGCAGTACTTC. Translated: CASSPKGGPRYNEQYF.

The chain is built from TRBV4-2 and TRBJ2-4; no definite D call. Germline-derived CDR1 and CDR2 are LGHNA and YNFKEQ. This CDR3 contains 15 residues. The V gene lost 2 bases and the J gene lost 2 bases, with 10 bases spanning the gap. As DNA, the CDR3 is TGTGCCAGCAGCCAAATAGAAACGACCAAAAACATTCAGTACTTC. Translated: CASSQIETTKNIQYF.

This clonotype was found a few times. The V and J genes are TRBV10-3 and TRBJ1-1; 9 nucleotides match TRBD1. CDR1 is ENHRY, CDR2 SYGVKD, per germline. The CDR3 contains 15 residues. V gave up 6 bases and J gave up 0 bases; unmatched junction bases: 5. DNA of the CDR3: TGTGCCATCAGGGAGGGACAGGGTATGAACACTGAAGCTTTCTTT. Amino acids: CAIREGQGMNTEAFF.

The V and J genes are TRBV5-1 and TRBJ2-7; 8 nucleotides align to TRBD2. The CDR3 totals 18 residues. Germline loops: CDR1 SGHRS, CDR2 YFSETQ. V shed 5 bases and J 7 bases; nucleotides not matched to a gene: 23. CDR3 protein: CASRKGTSGAIMDGEQYF. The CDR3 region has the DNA TGCGCCAGCAGAAAAGGGACTAGTGGGGCCATCATGGACGGTGAGCAGTACTTC.

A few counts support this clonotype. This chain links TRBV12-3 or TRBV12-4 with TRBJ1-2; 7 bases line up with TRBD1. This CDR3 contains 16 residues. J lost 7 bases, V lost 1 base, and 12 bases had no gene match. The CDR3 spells CASSLVPAGGGSGYTF. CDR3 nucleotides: TGTGCCAGCAGTTTAGTCCCGGCAGGGGGGGGGAGTGGCTACACCTTC.

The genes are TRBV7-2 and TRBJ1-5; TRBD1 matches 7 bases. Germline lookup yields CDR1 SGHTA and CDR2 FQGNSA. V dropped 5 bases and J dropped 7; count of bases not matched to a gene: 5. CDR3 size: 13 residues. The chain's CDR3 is CASSLQGKQPQHF. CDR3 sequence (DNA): TGTGCCAGCAGCCTACAGGGGAAGCAGCCCCAGCATTTT.

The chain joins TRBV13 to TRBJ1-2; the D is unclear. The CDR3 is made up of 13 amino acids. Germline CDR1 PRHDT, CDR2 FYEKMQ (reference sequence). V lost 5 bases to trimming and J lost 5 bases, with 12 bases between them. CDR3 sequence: CASSQESFYGYTF. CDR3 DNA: TGTGCCAGCAGCCAGGAGAGCTTTTATGGCTACACCTTC.

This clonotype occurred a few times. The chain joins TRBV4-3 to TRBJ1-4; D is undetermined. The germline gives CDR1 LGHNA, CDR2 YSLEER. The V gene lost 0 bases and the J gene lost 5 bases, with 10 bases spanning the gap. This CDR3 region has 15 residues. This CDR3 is CASSQDWGENEKLFF. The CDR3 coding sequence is TGCGCCAGCAGCCAAGATTGGGGTGAAAATGAAAAACTGTTTTTT.

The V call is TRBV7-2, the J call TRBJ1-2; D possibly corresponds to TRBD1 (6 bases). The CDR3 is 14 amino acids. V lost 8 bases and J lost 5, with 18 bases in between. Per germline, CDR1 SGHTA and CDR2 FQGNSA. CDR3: CASRLRGDRYGYTF. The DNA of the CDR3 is TGTGCCAGCCGCCTGAGGGGGGATAGGTATGGCTACACCTTC.

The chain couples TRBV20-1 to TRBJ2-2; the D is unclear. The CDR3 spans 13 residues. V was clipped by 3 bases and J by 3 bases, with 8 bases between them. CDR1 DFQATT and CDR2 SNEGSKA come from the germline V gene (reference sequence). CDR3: CSARAAYTGELFF. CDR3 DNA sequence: TGCAGTGCTAGGGCGGCCTACACCGGGGAGCTGTTTTTT.

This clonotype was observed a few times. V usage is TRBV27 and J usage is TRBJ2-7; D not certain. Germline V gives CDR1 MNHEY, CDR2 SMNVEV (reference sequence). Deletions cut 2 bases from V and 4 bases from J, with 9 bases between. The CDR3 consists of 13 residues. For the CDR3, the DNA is TGTGCCAGCAGTTTAGGCAGATTTTACGAGCAGTACTTC. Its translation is CASSLGRFYEQYF.

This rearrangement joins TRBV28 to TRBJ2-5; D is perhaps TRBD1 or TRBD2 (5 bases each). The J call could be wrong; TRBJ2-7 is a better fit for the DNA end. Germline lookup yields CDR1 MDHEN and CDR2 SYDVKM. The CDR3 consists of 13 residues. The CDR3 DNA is TGTGCCAGCAGTGTATATGGGGGCTACGAGCAGTACTTC. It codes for CASSVYGGYEQYF.

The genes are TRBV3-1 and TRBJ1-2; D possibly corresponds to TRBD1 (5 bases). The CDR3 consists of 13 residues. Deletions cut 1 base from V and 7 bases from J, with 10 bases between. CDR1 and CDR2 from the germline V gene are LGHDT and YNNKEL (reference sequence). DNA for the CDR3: TGTGCCAGCAGCCAAGGCAGGGTAACTGGCTACACCTTC. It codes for CASSQGRVTGYTF.

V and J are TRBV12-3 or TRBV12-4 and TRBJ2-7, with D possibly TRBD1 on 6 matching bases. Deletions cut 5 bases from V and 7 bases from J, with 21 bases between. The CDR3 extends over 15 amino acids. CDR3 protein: CASSPDRVWDNEQYF. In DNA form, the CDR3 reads TGTGCCAGCAGTCCGGACCGGGTTTGGGACAATGAGCAGTACTTC.

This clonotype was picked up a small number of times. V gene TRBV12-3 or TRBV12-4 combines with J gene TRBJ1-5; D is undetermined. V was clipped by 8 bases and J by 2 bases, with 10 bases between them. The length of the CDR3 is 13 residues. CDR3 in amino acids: CASRLSGNQPQHF. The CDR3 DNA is TGTGCCAGCCGACTCTCCGGCAATCAGCCCCAGCATTTT.

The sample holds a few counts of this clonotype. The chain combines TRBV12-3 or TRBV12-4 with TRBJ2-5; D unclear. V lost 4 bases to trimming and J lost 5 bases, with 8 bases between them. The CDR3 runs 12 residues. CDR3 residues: CASSYERETQYF. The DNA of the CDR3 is TGTGCCAGCAGTTATGAAAGGGAGACCCAGTACTTC.